The 9 T cell receptor beta chains given below trace back to one sample, sequenced in a study of blood T cell repertoires in COVID-19. Only in-frame clones appear in the TCRdb table, and some are missing; sequencing was by immunoSEQ multiplex PCR. The table has about 200,000 clones, 70% to 90% seen once. Sample: peripheral blood. These TCRs come from a person between 65 and 79 years old with COVID-19, enrolled during active disease.

The rearrangement uses TRBV6-5 and TRBJ2-7; weak D call: TRBD1 (6 bases). The CDR3 is 15 residues long. The ends were cut back, 5 bases at V and 5 bases at J, with 19 bases in the middle. Germline CDR1 reads MNHEY; CDR2 reads SVGAGI. Here the CDR3 DNA reads TGTGCCAGCAGTCTCCAGGTCAGGGGCTCTCACGAGCAGTACTTC. Translation gives CASSLQVRGSHEQYF.

The gene calls are TRBV25-1 and TRBJ1-2; TRBD1 might be the D (5 bases). Germline V gives CDR1 MGHDK, CDR2 SYGVNS. The V and J ends lost 6 bases and 8 bases respectively, with 10 bases between them. This CDR3 is 11 amino acids long. The CDR3 region is CASRGVGGYTF. The CDR3 DNA reads as TGTGCCAGCAGAGGGGTTGGCGGCTACACCTTC.

The chain recombines TRBV5-1 with TRBJ1-1; 7 bases fit TRBD1. CDR1 SGHRS and CDR2 YFSETQ come from the germline V gene. The CDR3 totals 16 residues. V gave up 0 bases and J gave up 0 bases; unmatched junction bases: 5. In DNA form, the CDR3 reads TGCGCCAGCAGCTTGGGACAGGGCATAATGAACACTGAAGCTTTCTTT. This sequence encodes CASSLGQGIMNTEAFF.

The J gene is TRBJ2-3, the V gene TRBV24-1, with 7 bases identical to TRBD1. The CDR3 is made up of 16 amino acids. Germline CDR1 and CDR2: KGHDR and SFDVKD. V was clipped by 2 bases and J by 6 bases; unmatched bases: 10. The CDR3 spells CATSDSGTVYSDTQYF. CDR3 nucleotides: TGTGCCACCAGTGATTCCGGGACAGTCTATTCGGATACGCAGTATTTT.

The rearrangement links TRBV5-5 to TRBJ1-4; D perhaps matches TRBD1 (5 bases). V was shortened by 1 base and J by 5 bases, with 9 bases between the two germline ends. Per the germline V gene, CDR1 is SGHKS and CDR2 is YYEKEE (reference sequence). The CDR3 has 14 residues. The CDR3 DNA follows: TGTGCCAGCAGCTTGCCACAGGCGAATGAAAAACTGTTTTTT. Protein product: CASSLPQANEKLFF.

This clone was found a few times. The chain links TRBV4-3 to TRBJ2-5, with D possibly being TRBD1 (5 bases). Germline V lookup: CDR1 LGHNA, CDR2 YSLEER. Trimming pared 0 bases from V and 9 bases from J, leaving 17 bases between. This CDR3 is 15 amino acids long. The chain's CDR3 is CASSQDLGFTGAQYF. In DNA, the CDR3 is TGCGCCAGCAGCCAAGATCTGGGGTTCACAGGCGCCCAGTACTTC.

This rearrangement joins TRBV7-9 to TRBJ1-2, with 9 nucleotides matching TRBD1. The CDR3 sequence is 16 residues long. The ends lost 5 bases at V and 3 bases at J; junction bases unmatched: 10. Per germline, CDR1 SEHNR and CDR2 FQNEAQ (reference sequence). The CDR3 loop reads CASSPRDREVDYGYTF. DNA of the CDR3: TGTGCCAGCAGCCCCCGGGACAGGGAGGTTGACTATGGCTACACCTTC.

The chain joins TRBV3-1 (or the pseudogene TRBV3-2) to TRBJ1-1; D ambiguous. CDR1 is LGHDT, CDR2 YNNKEL, per germline (reference sequence). This CDR3 has 16 amino acids. The ends were cut back, 3 bases at V and 5 bases at J, with 19 bases in the middle. Written as DNA, the CDR3 is TGTGCCAGCAGCCAGGTCGGGGTTTCCGCGGGGACTGAAGCTTTCTTT. Translation gives CASSQVGVSAGTEAFF.

The gene calls are TRBV7-6 and TRBJ2-7, with a weak D call TRBD1 (5 bases). Trimming left V 0 bases short and J 6 bases short, with 9 bases between. Germline V gene data show CDR1 as SGHVS and CDR2 as FNYEAQ. The CDR3 runs 13 residues. The CDR3 loop is CASSLAQGSEQYF. CDR3 nucleotide sequence: TGTGCCAGCAGCTTAGCTCAGGGAAGCGAGCAGTACTTC.